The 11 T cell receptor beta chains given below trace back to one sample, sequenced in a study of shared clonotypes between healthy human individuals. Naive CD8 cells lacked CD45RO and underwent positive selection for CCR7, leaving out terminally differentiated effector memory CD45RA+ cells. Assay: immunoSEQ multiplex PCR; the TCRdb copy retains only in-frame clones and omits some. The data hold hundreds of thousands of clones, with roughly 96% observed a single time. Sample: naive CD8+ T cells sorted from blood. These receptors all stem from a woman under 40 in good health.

The CDR3 coding sequence is TGTGCCAGCAGTGAAGCCGGGACTAGTACAGTCGGTGCTTCTGATGAGCAGTTCTTC. Translating it yields CASSEAGTSTVGASDEQFF. The chain is built from TRBV2 and TRBJ2-1, with 8 positions matching TRBD2. V lost 0 bases and J lost 8; bases outside the gene matches: 18. CDR1 and CDR2 from the germline V gene are SNHLY and FYNNEI. The CDR3 has 19 amino acids.

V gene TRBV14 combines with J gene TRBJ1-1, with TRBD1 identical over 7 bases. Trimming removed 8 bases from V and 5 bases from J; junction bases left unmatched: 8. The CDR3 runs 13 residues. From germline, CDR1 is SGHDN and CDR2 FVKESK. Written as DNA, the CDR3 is TGTGCCAGCGCGACAGGGAGGGGGACTGAAGCTTTCTTT. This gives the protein CASATGRGTEAFF.

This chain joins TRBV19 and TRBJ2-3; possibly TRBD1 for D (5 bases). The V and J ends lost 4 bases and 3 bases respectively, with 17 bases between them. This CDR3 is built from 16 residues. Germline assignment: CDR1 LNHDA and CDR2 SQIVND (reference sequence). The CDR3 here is CASSTRQTAETDTQYF. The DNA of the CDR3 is TGTGCCAGTAGTACCCGACAGACCGCCGAGACAGATACGCAGTATTTT.

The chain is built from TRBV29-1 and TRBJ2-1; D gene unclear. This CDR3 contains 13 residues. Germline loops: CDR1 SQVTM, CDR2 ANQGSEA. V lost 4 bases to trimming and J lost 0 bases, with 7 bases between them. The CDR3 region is CSVAAGSYNEQFF. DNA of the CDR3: TGCAGCGTTGCGGCAGGCTCCTACAATGAGCAGTTCTTC.

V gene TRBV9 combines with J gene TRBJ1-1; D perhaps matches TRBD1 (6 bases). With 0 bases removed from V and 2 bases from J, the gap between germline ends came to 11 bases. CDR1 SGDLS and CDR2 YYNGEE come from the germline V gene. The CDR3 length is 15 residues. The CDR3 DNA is TGTGCCAGCAGCGTAGCTGGAGGGGGAAACACTGAAGCTTTCTTT. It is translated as CASSVAGGGNTEAFF.

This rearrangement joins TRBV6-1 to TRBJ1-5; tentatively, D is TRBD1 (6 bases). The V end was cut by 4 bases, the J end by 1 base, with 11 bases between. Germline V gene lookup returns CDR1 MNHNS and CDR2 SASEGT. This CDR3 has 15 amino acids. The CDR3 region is CASSGSGVSNQPQHF. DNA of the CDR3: TGTGCCAGCAGTGGATCAGGGGTAAGCAATCAGCCCCAGCATTTT.

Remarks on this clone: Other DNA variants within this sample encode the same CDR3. CDR3 in amino acids: CSVVVDYEQYF. CDR3 coding DNA: TGCAGCGTTGTCGTGGACTACGAGCAGTACTTC. This chain connects TRBV29-1 to TRBJ2-7; D ambiguous. Germline V CDR1 and CDR2: SQVTM, ANQGSEA. Trimming took 4 bases from V and 3 from J, leaving 7 bases between them. The CDR3 runs 11 residues.

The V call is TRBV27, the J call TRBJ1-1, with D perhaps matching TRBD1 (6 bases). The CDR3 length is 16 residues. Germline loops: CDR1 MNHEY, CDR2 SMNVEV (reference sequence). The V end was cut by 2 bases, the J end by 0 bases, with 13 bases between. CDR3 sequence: CASSLTGIIVNTEAFF. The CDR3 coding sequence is TGTGCCAGCAGTTTAACAGGGATAATTGTGAACACTGAAGCTTTCTTT.

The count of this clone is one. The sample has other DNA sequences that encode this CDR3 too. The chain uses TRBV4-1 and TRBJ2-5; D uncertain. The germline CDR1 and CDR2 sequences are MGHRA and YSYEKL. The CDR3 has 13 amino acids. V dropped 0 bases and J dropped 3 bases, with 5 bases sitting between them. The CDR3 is CASSQDPEETQYF. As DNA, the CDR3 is TGCGCCAGCAGCCAAGATCCCGAAGAGACCCAGTACTTC.

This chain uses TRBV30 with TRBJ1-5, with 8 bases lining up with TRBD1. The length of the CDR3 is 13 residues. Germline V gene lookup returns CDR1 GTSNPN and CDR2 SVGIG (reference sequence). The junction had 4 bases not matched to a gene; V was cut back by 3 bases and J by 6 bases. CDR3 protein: CAWSDTGGQPQHF. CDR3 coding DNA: TGTGCCTGGAGCGATACAGGGGGTCAGCCCCAGCATTTT.

CDR3 sequence reads: CASSPEEGRGNTGELFF. CDR3 nucleotide sequence: TGTGCCAGCAGCCCCGAGGAGGGGCGGGGAAACACCGGGGAGCTGTTTTTT. The genes are TRBV28 and TRBJ2-2, with D perhaps TRBD2 (6 bases). Per the germline V gene, CDR1 is MDHEN and CDR2 is SYDVKM. Trimming shortened V by 6 bases and J by 2 bases, and 19 bases separated the two germline ends. CDR3 length: 17 amino acids. The full variable domain, completed using reference TRBV28 and TRBJ2-2, is DVKVTQSSRYLVKRTGEKVFLECVQDMDHENMFWYRQDPGLGLRLIYFSYDVKMKEKGDIPEGYSVSREKKERFSLILESASTNQTSMYLCASSPEEGRGNTGELFFGEGSRLTVL.